This T cell receptor beta chain was sequenced for a study of T cells in Graves' hyperthyroidism and ophthalmopathy. Findings and caveats of the study: Most clonotypes that expanded in the thyroid above 0.001 also showed up in blood.

The investigators amplified TCR beta CDR3 regions from RNA transcripts. With the HTBI primer set, the TCR CDR3 went through a first round of RT-PCR. TCRdb called the multiplex PCR reads again in MiXCR, with one record for every CDR3 protein. The sample contains about 620,000 distinct CDR3 sequences, around 16% of which appear only once. The authors deemed Graves' hyperthyroidism stable absent ophthalmopathy progression within 18 months. The hyperthyroidism was newly diagnosed and had lasted under 2 months; the patients were aged 18 to 65. Germline V gene sequence: CDR1 SGHKS, CDR2 YYEKEE (reference sequence). The V end was cut by 0 bases, the J end by 0 bases, with 9 bases between. This CDR3 is built from 15 residues. About this clonotype: Its antigen remains unknown.

This chain joins TRBV5-5 and TRBJ1-1; D ambiguous. The sequencing sample was made of blood. The source of this sequence is a woman aged 25 to 45 with Graves' hyperthyroidism. CDR3 amino acids: CASSLDRKMNTEAFF. CDR3 DNA: TGTGCCAGCAGCTTGGATCGGAAGATGAACACTGAAGCTTTCTTT.